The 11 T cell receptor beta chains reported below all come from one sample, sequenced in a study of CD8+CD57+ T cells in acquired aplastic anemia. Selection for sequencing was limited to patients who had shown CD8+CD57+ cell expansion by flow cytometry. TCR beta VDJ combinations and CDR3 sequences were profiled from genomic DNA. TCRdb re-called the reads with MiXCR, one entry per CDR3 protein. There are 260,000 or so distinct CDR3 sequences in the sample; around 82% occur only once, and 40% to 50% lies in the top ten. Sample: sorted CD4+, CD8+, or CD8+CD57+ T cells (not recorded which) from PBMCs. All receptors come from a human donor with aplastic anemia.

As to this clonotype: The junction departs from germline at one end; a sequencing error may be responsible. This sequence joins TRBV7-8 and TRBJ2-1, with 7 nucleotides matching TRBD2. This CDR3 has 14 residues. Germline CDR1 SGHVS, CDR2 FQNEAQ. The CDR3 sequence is CASSLVGGPNAQYF. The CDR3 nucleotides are TGTGCCAGCAGCTTAGTGGGAGGGCCCAATGCGCAGTATTTC.

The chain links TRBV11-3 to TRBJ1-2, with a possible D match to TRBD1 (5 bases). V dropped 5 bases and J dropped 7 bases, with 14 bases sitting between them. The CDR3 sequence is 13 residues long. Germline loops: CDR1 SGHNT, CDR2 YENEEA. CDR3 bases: TGTGCCAGCAGCCGGGGCGGGGGGGGTGGCTACACCTTC. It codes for CASSRGGGGGYTF.

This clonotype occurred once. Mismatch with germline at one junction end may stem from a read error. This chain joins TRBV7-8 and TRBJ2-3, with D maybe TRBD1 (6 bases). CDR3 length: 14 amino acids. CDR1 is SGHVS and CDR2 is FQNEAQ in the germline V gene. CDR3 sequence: CASSPADRSSYEQF. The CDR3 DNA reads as TGTGCCAGCAGTCCGGCCGACAGGAGCTCCTACGAGCAGTTT.

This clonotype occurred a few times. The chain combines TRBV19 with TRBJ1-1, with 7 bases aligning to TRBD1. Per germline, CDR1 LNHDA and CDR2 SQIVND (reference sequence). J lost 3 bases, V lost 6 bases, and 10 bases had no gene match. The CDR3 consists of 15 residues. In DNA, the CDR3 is TGTGCCAGTAGCCCCTGGGAGGGGGCGGACACTGAAGCTTTCTTT. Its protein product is CASSPWEGADTEAFF.

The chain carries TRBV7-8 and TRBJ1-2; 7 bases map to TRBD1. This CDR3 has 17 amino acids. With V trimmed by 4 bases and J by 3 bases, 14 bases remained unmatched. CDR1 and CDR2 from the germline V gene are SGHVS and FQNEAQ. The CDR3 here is CASSWSRGPAVHYGYTF. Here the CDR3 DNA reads TGTGCCAGCAGCTGGTCGAGGGGGCCCGCGGTACACTATGGCTACACCTTC.

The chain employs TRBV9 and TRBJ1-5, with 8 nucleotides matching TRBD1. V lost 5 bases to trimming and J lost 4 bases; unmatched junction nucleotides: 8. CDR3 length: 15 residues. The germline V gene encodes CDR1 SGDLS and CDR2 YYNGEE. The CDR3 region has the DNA TGTGCCAGCAGTGAAGCGCGGACAGGGAATCAGCCCCAGCATTTT. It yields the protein CASSEARTGNQPQHF.

CDR3 nucleotide sequence: TGTGCCAGCAGCTTAAGTGGAACTGGGGCGCTAGAGACCCAGTACTTC. This sequence encodes CASSLSGTGALETQYF. The chain links TRBV7-3 to TRBJ2-5; D possibly corresponds to TRBD1 (5 bases). The CDR3 is 16 residues long. Per germline, CDR1 SGHTA and CDR2 FQGTGA. V was trimmed by 1 base and J by 4 bases, leaving 16 bases between them.

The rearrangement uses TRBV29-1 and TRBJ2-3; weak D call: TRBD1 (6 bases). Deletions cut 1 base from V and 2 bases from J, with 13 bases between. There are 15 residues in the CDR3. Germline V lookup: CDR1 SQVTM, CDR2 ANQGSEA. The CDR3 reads CSVEGTAIHTDTQYF. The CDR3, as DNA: TGCAGCGTTGAAGGGACAGCAATACACACAGATACGCAGTATTTT.

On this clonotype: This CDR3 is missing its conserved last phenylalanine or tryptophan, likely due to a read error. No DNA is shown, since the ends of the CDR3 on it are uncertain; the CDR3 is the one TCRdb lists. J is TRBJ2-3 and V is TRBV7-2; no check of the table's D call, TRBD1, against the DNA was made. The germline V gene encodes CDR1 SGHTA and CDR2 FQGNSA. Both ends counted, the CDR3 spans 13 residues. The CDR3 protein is CASSFAGGADYYY.

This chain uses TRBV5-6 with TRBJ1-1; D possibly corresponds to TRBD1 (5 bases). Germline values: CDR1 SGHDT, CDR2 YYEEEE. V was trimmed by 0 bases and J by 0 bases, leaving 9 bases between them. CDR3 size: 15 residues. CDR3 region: CASSLDRGLNTEAFF. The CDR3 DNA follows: TGTGCCAGCAGCTTGGATAGGGGACTGAACACTGAAGCTTTCTTT.

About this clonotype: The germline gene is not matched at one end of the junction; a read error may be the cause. The CDR3 DNA is TGTGCCAGCAGTGCGCCAGGTGGGAACGAGGCCCTGCATTTT. Translating gives CASSAPGGNEALHF. This sequence joins TRBV2 and TRBJ2-2; no definite D call. CDR1 and CDR2 from the germline V gene are SNHLY and FYNNEI. The CDR3 runs to 14 residues.